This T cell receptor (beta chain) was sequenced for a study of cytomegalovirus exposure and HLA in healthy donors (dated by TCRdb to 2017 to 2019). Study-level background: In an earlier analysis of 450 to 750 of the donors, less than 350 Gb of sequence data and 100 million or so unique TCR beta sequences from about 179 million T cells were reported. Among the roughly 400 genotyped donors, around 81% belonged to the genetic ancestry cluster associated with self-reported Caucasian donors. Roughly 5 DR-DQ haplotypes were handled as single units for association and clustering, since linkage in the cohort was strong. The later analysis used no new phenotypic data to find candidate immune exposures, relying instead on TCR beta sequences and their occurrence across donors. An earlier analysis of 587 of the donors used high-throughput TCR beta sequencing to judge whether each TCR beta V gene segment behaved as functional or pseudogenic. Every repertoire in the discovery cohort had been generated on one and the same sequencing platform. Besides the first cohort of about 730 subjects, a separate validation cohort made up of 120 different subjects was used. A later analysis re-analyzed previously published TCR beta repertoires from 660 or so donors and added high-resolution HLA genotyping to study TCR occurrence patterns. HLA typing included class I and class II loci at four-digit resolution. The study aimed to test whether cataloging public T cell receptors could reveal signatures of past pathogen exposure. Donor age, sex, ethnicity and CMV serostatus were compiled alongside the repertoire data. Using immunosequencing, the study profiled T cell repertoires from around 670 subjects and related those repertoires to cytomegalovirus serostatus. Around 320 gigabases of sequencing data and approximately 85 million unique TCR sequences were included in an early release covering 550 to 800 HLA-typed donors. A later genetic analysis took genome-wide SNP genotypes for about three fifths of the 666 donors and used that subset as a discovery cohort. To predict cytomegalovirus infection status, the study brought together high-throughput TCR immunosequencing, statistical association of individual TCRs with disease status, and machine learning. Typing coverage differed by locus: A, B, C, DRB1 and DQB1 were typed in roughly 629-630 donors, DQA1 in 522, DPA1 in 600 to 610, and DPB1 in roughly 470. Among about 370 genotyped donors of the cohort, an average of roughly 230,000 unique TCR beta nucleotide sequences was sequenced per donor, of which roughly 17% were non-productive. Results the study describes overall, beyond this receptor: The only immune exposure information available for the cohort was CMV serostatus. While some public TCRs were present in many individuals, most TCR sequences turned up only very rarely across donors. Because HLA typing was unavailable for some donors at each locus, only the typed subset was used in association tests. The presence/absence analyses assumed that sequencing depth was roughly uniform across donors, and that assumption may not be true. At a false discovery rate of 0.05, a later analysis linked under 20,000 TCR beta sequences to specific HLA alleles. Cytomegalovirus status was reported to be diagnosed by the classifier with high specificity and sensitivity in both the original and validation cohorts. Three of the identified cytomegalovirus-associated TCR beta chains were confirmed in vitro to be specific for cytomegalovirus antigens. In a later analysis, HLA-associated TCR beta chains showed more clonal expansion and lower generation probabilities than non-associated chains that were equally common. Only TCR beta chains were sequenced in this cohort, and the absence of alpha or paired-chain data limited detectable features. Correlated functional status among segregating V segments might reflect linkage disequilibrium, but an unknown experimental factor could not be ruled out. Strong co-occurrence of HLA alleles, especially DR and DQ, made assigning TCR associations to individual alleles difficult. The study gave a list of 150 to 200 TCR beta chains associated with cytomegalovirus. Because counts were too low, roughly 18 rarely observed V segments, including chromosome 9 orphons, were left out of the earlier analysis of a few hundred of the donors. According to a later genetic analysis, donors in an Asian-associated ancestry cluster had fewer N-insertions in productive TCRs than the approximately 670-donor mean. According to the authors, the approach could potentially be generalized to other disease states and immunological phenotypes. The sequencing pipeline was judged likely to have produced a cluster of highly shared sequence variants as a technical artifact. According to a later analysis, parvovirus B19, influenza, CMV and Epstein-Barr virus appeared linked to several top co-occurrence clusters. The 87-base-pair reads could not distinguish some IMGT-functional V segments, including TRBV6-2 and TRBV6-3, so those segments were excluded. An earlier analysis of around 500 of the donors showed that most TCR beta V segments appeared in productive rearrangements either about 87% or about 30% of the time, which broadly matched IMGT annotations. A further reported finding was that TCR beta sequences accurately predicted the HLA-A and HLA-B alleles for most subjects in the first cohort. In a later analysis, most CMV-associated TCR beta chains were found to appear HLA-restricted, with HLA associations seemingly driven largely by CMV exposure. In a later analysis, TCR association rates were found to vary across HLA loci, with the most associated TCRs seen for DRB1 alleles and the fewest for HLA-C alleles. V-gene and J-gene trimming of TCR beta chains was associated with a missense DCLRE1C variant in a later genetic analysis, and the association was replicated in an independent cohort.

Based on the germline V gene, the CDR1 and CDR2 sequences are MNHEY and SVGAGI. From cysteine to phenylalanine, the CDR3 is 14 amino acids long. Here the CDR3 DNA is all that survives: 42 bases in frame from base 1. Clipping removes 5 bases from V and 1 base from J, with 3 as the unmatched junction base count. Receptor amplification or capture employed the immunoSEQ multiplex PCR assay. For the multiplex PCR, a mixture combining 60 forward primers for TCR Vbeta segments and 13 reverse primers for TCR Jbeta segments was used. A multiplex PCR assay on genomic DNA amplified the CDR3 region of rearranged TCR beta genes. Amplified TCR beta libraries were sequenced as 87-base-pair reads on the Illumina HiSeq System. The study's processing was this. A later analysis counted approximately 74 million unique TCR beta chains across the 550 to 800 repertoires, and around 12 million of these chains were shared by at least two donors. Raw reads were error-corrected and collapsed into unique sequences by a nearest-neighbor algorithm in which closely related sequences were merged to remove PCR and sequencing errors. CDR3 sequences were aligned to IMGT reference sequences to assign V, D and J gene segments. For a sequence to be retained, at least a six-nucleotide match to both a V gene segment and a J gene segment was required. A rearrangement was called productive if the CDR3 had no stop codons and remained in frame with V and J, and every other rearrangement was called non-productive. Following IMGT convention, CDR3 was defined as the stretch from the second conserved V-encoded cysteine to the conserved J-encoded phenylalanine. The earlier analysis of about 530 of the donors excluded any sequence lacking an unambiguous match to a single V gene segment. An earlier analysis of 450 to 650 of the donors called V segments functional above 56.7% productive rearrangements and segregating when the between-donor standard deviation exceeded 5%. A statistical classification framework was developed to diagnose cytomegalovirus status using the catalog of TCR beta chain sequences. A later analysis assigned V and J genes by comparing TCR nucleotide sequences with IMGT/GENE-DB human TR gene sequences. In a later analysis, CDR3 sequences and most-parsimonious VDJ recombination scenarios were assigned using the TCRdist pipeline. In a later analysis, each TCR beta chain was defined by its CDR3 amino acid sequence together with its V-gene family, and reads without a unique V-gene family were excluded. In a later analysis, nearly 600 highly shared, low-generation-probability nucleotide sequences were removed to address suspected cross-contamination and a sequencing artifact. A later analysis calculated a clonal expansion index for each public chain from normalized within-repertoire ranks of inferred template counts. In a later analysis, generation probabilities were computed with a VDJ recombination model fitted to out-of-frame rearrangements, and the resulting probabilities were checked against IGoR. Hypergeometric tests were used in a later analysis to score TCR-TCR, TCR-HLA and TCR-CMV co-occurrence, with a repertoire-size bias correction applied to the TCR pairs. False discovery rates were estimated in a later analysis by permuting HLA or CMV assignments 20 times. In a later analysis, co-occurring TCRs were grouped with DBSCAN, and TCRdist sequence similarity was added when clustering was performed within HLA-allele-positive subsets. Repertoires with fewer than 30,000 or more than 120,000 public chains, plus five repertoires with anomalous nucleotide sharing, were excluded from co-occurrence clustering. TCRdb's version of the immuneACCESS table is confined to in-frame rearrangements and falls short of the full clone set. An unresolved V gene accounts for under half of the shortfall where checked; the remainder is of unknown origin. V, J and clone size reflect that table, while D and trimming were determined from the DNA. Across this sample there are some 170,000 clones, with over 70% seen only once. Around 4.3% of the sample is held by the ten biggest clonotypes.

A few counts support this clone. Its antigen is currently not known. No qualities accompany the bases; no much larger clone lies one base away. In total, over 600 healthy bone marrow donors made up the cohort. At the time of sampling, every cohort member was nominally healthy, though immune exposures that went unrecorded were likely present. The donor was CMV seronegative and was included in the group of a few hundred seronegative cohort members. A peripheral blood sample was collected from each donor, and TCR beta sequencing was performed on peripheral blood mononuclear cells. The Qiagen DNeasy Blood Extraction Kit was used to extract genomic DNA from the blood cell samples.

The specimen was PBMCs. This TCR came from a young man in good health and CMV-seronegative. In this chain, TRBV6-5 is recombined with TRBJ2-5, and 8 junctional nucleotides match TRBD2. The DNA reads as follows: TGTGCCAGCAGTCCCGGGGGGGCCCAAGAGACCCAGTACTTC. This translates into CASSPGGAQETQYF.